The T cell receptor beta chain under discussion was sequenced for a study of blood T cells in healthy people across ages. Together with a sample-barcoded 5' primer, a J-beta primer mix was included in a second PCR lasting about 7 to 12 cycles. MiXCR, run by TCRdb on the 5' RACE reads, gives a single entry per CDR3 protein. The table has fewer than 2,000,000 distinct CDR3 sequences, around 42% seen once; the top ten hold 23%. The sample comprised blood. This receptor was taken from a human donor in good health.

CDR3 loop: CAISDPDRGHEAFF. CDR3 in DNA: TGTGCCATCAGTGACCCGGACAGGGGACATGAAGCTTTCTTT. V is TRBV10-3 and J is TRBJ1-1, with TRBD1 matching 9 bases. CDR3 length: 14 residues. CDR1 is ENHRY and CDR2 is SYGVKD in the germline V gene. V dropped 3 bases and J dropped 7; count of bases not matched to a gene: 6.